This record looks at one TCR beta chain sequence and its context. Only in-frame clones appear in the TCRdb table, and some are missing; sequencing was by immunoSEQ multiplex PCR. The table lists about 69,000 clones, approximately 80% of them singletons. These data are taken from a study of control samples from healthy donors and cancer patients. Deletions cut 3 bases from V and 9 bases from J, with 15 bases between. From germline, CDR1 is SGHVS and CDR2 FQNEAQ. This CDR3 region has 14 residues. The receptor was isolated from a woman aged 45-59 years with lung cancer. The sample consisted of PBMCs. The chain carries TRBV7-8 and TRBJ1-5, with D possibly being TRBD1 (6 bases). The CDR3 region has the DNA TGTGCCAGCAGCTTGAATAGGGGGGAGAGGCCCCAGCATTTT. Translated, it gives CASSLNRGERPQHF.